A selection of T cell receptor beta chains follows, all from one sample in a study of monozygotic twins with inflammatory bowel disease. TCRdb reanalyzed the 5' RACE reads, giving one entry per CDR3 protein sequence and no DNA. The sample totals some 450,000 distinct CDR3 sequences. The sample consisted of blood. These receptors were taken from a human donor with ulcerative colitis or Crohn's disease, or a healthy co-twin of an affected twin (not recorded which). CDR3s include the opening cysteine and the closing phenylalanine or tryptophan.

TRBV5-4	TRBJ2-7	CASSVDPSYEQYF
TRBV11-3	TRBJ2-1	CASSSGTDAEQFF
TRBV12-3/TRBV12-4	TRBJ2-3	CASNLRDLLTDTQYF
TRBV27	TRBJ2-7	CASSGRRNEQYF
TRBV30	TRBJ2-2	CAWSRGEAGTGELFF
TRBV11-2	TRBJ1-4	CASSPTGPNEKLFF
TRBV6-1	TRBJ1-5	CASSQLPGTASNQPQHF
TRBV18	TRBJ1-2	CASSPVPGQGLGYTF
TRBV5-5	TRBJ1-1	CASRGGTGLAWSEAFF
TRBV20-1	TRBJ2-1	CSAGTSGSSYNEQFF
TRBV7-2	TRBJ2-7	CASSFSGQGSEQYF
TRBV5-4	TRBJ2-1	CASSPDPDNEQFF
TRBV27	TRBJ2-1	CASSLLSAVTTGQFF
TRBV4-1	TRBJ2-1	CASSPGGLAGGRSSYNEQFF
TRBV20-1	TRBJ2-1	CSAGHERGTYNEQFF
TRBV20-1	TRBJ1-1	CSARDGRGATEAFF
TRBV24-1	TRBJ2-6	CATSVPDRSSGANVLTF
TRBV20-1	TRBJ1-5	CSAKGSNQPQHF
TRBV6-6	TRBJ1-5	CASSYTQGPQHF
TRBV7-9	TRBJ2-4	CASSPAVKTAKNIQYF
TRBV5-4	TRBJ2-6	CASSSGASFSGANVLTF
TRBV10-3	TRBJ2-1	CAIMGVAGVGEQFF
TRBV12-3/TRBV12-4	TRBJ1-6	CASSLQGSGSPLHF
TRBV20-1	TRBJ2-4	CSAVGQGFLQTKNIQYF
TRBV2	TRBJ1-4	CASGKGSLDEKLFF
TRBV6-2/TRBV6-3	TRBJ1-5	CASSYTSLQPQHF
TRBV5-1	TRBJ1-1	CASSTGQSAFF
TRBV20-1	TRBJ1-1	CSARVKGEPGLTEAFF
TRBV7-3	TRBJ1-2	CASSEGTGEYGYTF
TRBV20-1	TRBJ2-1	CSAKPPNEQFF
TRBV5-8	TRBJ2-3	CASSLALLAGVADTQYF
TRBV20-1	TRBJ2-7	CSAVAGGTYEQYF
TRBV9	TRBJ1-2	CASSQQGSYYGYTF
TRBV10-3	TRBJ2-1	CAISDGRHNEQFF
TRBV2	TRBJ2-3	CASRATATQFEDTQYF
TRBV6-6	TRBJ2-7	CASSYTSRDEQYF
TRBV5-1	TRBJ2-2	CASRELAGGPGTGELFF
TRBV5-1	TRBJ2-1	CASSRYVSSSYNEQFF
TRBV28	TRBJ2-7	CASSLAGGANEQYF
TRBV5-5	TRBJ1-1	CASSFAGEYTEAFF
TRBV29-1	TRBJ1-2	CSVETAPGQGSYGYTF
TRBV6-2/TRBV6-3	TRBJ2-7	CASSTSGTGVNEQYF
TRBV7-6	TRBJ1-3	CASSPGRSSGNTIYF
TRBV10-3	TRBJ2-7	CAIRDNLSYEQYF
TRBV28	TRBJ2-3	CASSLTTSGRASDTQYF
TRBV6-1	TRBJ2-2	CASSEGGFEFGSPTGELFF
TRBV7-3	TRBJ2-1	CASSFSANNEQFF
TRBV28	TRBJ2-1	CASSSSFAQFF
TRBV3-1	TRBJ2-7	CASSQTSGRSEQYF
TRBV5-1	TRBJ1-1	CASSFGTYTEAFF